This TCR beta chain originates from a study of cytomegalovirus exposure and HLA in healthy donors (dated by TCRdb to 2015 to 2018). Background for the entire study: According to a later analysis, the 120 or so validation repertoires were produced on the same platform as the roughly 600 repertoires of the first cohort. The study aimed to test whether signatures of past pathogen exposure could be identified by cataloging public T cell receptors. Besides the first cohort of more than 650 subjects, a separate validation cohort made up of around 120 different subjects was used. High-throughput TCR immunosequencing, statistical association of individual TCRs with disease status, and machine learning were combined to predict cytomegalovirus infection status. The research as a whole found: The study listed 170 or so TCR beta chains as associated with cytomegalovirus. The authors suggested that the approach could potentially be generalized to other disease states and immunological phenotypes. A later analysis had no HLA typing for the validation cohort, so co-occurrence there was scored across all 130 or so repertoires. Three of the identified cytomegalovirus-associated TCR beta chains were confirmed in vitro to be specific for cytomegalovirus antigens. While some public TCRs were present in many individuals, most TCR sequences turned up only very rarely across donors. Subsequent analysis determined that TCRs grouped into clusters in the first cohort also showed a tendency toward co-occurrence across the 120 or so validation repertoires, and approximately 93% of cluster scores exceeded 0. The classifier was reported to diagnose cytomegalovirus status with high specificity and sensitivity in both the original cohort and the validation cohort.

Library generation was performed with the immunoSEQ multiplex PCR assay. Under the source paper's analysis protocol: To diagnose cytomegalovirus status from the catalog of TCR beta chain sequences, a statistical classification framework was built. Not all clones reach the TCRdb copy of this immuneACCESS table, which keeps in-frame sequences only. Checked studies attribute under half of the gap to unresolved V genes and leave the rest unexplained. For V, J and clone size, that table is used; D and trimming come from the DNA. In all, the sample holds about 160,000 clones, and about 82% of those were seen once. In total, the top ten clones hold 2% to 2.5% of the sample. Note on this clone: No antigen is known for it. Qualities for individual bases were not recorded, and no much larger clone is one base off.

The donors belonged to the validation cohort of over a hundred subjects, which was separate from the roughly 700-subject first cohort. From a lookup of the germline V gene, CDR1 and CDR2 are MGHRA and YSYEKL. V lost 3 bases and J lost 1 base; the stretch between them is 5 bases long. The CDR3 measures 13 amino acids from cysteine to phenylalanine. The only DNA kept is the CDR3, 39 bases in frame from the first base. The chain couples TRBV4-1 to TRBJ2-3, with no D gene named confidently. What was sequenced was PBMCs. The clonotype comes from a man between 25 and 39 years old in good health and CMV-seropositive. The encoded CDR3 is CASSHPGTDTQYF. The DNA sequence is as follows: TGCGCCAGCAGCCACCCGGGCACAGATACGCAGTATTTT.